The 20 T cell receptor beta chains below were found in one sample sequenced in a study of T cells in localized non-small cell lung cancer. Measured with immunoSEQ multiplex PCR; TCRdb has only the in-frame clones, and not every one. The table lists roughly 21,000 clones, roughly 80% of them singletons. The material sequenced was peripheral blood, taken before any cancer treatment. The receptors derive from a man aged 40 to 70 with stage I lung adenocarcinoma.

The gene calls are TRBV7-6 and TRBJ2-5; 14 bases align to TRBD2. The junction had 5 bases not matched to a gene; V was cut back by 9 bases and J by 5 bases. This CDR3 has 14 residues. Germline assignment: CDR1 SGHVS and CDR2 FNYEAQ. In DNA form, the CDR3 reads TGTGCCAGTCGGACTAGCGGGGGGTCGGAGACCCAGTACTTC. Protein sequence: CASRTSGGSETQYF.

The CDR3 nucleotides read TGTGCCAGCAGTGAGGTAGCCCCCGAGCAGTACTTC. It is translated as CASSEVAPEQYF. The rearrangement uses TRBV6-1 and TRBJ2-7; no clear D gene. The V gene lost 3 bases and the J gene lost 6 bases, with 9 bases spanning the gap. Germline CDR1 is MNHNS and CDR2 is SASEGT. The CDR3 runs to 12 residues.

This clone was observed a single time. Here the CDR3 DNA reads TGTGCCAGCAGCACCAGGTTCGGCCAAGAGACCCAGTACTTC. This encodes CASSTRFGQETQYF. This rearrangement joins TRBV7-2 to TRBJ2-5, with D unresolved. The CDR3 has 14 residues. Germline CDR1 is SGHTA and CDR2 is FQGNSA. Between the trimmed V and J ends, which lost 5 bases and 1 base, there was a span of 11 bases.

The J gene is TRBJ2-7, the V gene TRBV23-1, with D maybe TRBD1 (5 bases). TRBV23-1 qualifies as an ORF whose function is uncertain. V lost 2 bases and J lost 2, with 13 bases in between. The CDR3 covers 15 residues. The CDR3 DNA is TGCGCCAGCAGTCAAAAGGCCGACAGCACCTACGAGCAGTACTTC. This codes for CASSQKADSTYEQYF.

This clone was observed a few times. V and J are TRBV7-2 and TRBJ2-3, with D tentatively TRBD2 (6 bases). The ends were cut back, 3 bases at V and 3 bases at J, with 10 bases in the middle. This CDR3 has 14 amino acids. Looked up from germline, CDR1 is SGHTA and CDR2 is FQGNSA. The CDR3 protein is CASSFLGGTDTQYF. The CDR3 region has the DNA TGTGCCAGCAGCTTCCTGGGGGGAACAGATACGCAGTATTTT.

V usage is TRBV5-8 and J usage is TRBJ1-3; maybe TRBD1 (5 bases). The CDR3 spans 16 residues. The V gene lost 4 bases and the J gene lost 5 bases, with 19 bases spanning the gap. CDR1 SGHTS and CDR2 YDEGEE come from the germline V gene. The CDR3 loop is CASSPGAGSMRNTIYF. The DNA for the CDR3 is TGTGCCAGCAGCCCTGGTGCAGGGAGTATGCGAAACACCATATATTTT. The full variable domain, in which reference TRBV5-8 and TRBJ1-3 provide the parts outside the CDR3, is EAGVTQSPTHLIKTRGQQATLRCSPISGHTSVYWYQQALGLGLQFLLWYDEGEERNRGNFPPRFSGRQFPNYSSELNVNALELEDSALYLCASSPGAGSMRNTIYFGEGSWLTVV.

The chain couples TRBV6-6 to TRBJ2-1; 7 bases map to TRBD2. Germline loops: CDR1 MNHNY, CDR2 SVGAGI (reference sequence). The CDR3 spans 13 residues. V lost 7 bases and J lost 12; bases outside the gene matches: 12. Written as DNA, the CDR3 is TGTGCCAGCAACCCAGGGTCGACTAGCCGGCAGTTCTTC. As protein: CASNPGSTSRQFF.

J is TRBJ1-6 and V is TRBV4-3, with 9 bases aligning to TRBD1. The CDR3 has 17 amino acids. The V gene's germline CDR1 is LGHNA and CDR2 YSLEER. V lost 0 bases, J lost 8 bases, and 8 bases stayed unmatched. The CDR3 here is CASSQEHARDRDSPLHF. CDR3 bases: TGCGCCAGCAGCCAAGAGCACGCCCGGGACAGGGATTCACCCCTCCACTTT.

This rearrangement joins TRBV19 to TRBJ2-3; TRBD1 might be the D (6 bases). The germline V and J ends were trimmed by 1 base and 4 bases, with 15 bases remaining between them. The CDR3 is 16 residues long. Germline CDR1 and CDR2: LNHDA and SQIVND (reference sequence). DNA for the CDR3: TGTGCCAGTAGTATAGGGGGCCAGGGGCGGTCAGATACGCAGTATTTT. Translated: CASSIGGQGRSDTQYF.

In this sample, this clone turned up once. The V gene is TRBV5-6, the J gene TRBJ2-1; TRBD2 matches 7 bases. The J segment lost 15 bases and the V segment lost 6 bases, leaving 12 bases of the junction unmatched. Per the germline V gene, CDR1 is SGHDT and CDR2 is YYEEEE. The CDR3 length is 12 residues. The CDR3 here is CASTARRGEGFF. CDR3 DNA: TGTGCCAGCACCGCCCGCCGGGGGGAGGGGTTCTTC.

The chain combines TRBV28 with TRBJ1-5; a possible D gene is TRBD1 (5 bases). CDR3 size: 17 residues. V was clipped by 3 bases and J by 4 bases, with 19 bases between them. Germline V lookup: CDR1 MDHEN, CDR2 SYDVKM. The CDR3 spells CASSFERRGYGNQPQHF. As DNA, the CDR3 is TGTGCCAGCAGTTTTGAGCGGAGGGGATATGGGAATCAGCCCCAGCATTTT.

This chain uses TRBV5-6 with TRBJ1-5; no clear D. CDR3 length: 13 amino acids. V lost 4 bases and J 3 bases, leaving 8 bases between the germline ends. Germline loops: CDR1 SGHDT, CDR2 YYEEEE. CDR3 protein: CASSLRDNQPQHF. DNA of the CDR3: TGTGCCAGCAGCCTACGCGACAATCAGCCCCAGCATTTT.

V usage is TRBV7-2 and J usage is TRBJ1-6, with 8 bases matching TRBD1. The CDR3 is made up of 15 amino acids. Germline values: CDR1 SGHTA, CDR2 FQGNSA. The junction had 5 bases not matched to a gene; V was cut back by 4 bases and J by 6 bases. The CDR3 sequence: CASSSQGASNSPLHF. CDR3 DNA: TGTGCCAGCAGCTCTCAGGGGGCCAGTAATTCACCCCTCCACTTT. The full variable domain, with the rest looked up from reference TRBV7-2 and TRBJ1-6, is GAGVSQSPSNKVTEKGKDVELRCDPISGHTALYWYRQSLGQGLEFLIYFQGNSAPDKSGLPSDRFSAERTGGSVSTLTIQRTQQEDSAVYLCASSSQGASNSPLHFGNGTRLTVT.

The V call is TRBV5-1, the J call TRBJ1-2, with 8 bases matching TRBD1. This CDR3 contains 16 residues. Germline assignment: CDR1 SGHRS and CDR2 YFSETQ. With V trimmed by 0 bases and J by 0 bases, 4 bases remained unmatched. The CDR3 DNA sequence: TGCGCCAGCAGCTTGGGGGCAGGGGGCGCTAACTATGGCTACACCTTC. This translates into CASSLGAGGANYGYTF.

The genes are TRBV19 and TRBJ2-1, with 7 bases identical to TRBD1. CDR1 is LNHDA and CDR2 is SQIVND in the germline V gene (reference sequence). The V gene end was trimmed by 9 bases and the J gene end by 10 bases; junction bases not matched to a gene: 3. The CDR3 consists of 10 residues. CDR3: CASPRGEQFF. CDR3 bases: TGTGCCAGCCCCAGGGGGGAGCAGTTCTTC.

The gene calls are TRBV7-2 and TRBJ2-3, with TRBD2 matching over 7 bases. This CDR3 has 16 residues. V dropped 5 bases and J dropped 5; count of bases not matched to a gene: 13. Germline V gene data show CDR1 as SGHTA and CDR2 as FQGNSA. CDR3 protein: CASSVRSGPGRDTQYF. The CDR3 nucleotides read TGTGCCAGCAGCGTACGTAGCGGGCCGGGGAGAGATACGCAGTATTTT.

The V and J genes are TRBV27 and TRBJ2-7; TRBD2 aligns across 8 bases. The CDR3 spans 15 residues. The V gene's germline CDR1 is MNHEY and CDR2 SMNVEV (reference sequence). Trimming took 5 bases from V and 0 from J; bases not matched to a gene: 6. The CDR3 spells CASSPGGTISYEQYF. The CDR3 DNA is TGTGCCAGCAGTCCGGGGGGGACAATCTCCTACGAGCAGTACTTC.

This sequence joins TRBV5-1 and TRBJ2-5; TRBD2 aligns across 8 bases. V lost 2 bases and J lost 1; bases outside the gene matches: 1. Germline V gene sequence: CDR1 SGHRS, CDR2 YFSETQ. This CDR3 spans 14 amino acids. DNA for the CDR3: TGCGCCAGCAGCTTTAGCGGGATCCAAGAGACCCAGTACTTC. Protein product: CASSFSGIQETQYF.

The J gene is TRBJ2-7, the V gene TRBV5-1, with TRBD1 matching 7 bases. Matching the DNA end better, TRBJ2-5 makes the J call doubtful. Germline CDR1 is SGHRS and CDR2 is YFSETQ. The CDR3 extends over 13 amino acids. As DNA, the CDR3 is TGCGCCAGCAGCGCCGGGACAGAAGAGACCCAGTACTTC. Its translation is CASSAGTEETQYF.

J is TRBJ2-1 and V is TRBV7-2; TRBD2 aligns across 9 bases. Trimming cost V 1 base and J 9 bases; bases outside gene matches: 7. From germline, CDR1 is SGHTA and CDR2 FQGNSA. The CDR3 consists of 15 residues. The CDR3 DNA sequence: TGTGCCAGCAGCTTAGTGGGACTAGCATCCGGTGAGCAGTTCTTC. As protein: CASSLVGLASGEQFF.